This T cell receptor beta chain is from a study of blood T cell repertoires in COVID-19. V trimming: 5 bases; J trimming: 2 bases; junction bases outside the gene matches: 5. The CDR3 loop spans 14 amino acids. Germline CDR1 is MDHEN and CDR2 is SYDVKM. Original processing methods: Amplification of reference gene primers was used by the study to estimate nucleated cell counts. TCRdb keeps only in-frame clones here, not all; method: immunoSEQ multiplex PCR. The D gene and trimming were derived from the DNA, and the V and J assignments and clone size from that table. Of some 490,000 clones in the sample, around nine tenths are singletons; the top ten hold 6.5% to 8.5%.

V is TRBV28 and J is TRBJ2-5, with TRBD1 identical over 7 bases. Source material: PBMCs or T cells enriched from blood (not recorded which). This TCR was recovered from a woman aged 55-70 years who had recovered from COVID-19. Here the CDR3 reads CASSTGQEQETQYF. The DNA of the CDR3 is TGTGCCAGCAGTACCGGACAGGAACAAGAGACCCAGTACTTC.